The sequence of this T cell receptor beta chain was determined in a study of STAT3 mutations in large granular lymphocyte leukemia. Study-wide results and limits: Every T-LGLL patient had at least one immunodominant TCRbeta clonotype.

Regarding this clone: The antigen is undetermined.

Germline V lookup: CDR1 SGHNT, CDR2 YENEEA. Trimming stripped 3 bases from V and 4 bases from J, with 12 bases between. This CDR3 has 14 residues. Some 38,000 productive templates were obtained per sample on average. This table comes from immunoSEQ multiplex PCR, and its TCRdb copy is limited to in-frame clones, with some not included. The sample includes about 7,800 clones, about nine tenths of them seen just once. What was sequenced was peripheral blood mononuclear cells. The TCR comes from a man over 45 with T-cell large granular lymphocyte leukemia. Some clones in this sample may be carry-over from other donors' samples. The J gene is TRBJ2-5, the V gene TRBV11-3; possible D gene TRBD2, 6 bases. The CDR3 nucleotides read TGTGCCAGCAGCTTCGGGGGAAGAGGAGAGACCCAGTACTTC. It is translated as CASSFGGRGETQYF.